This TCR beta chain is drawn from a study of cytomegalovirus exposure and HLA in healthy donors. General study results and limits: The study listed 150 to 200 cytomegalovirus-associated TCR beta chains.

The length of the CDR3 is 14 residues. Trimming cost V 3 bases and J 7 bases, with 15 bases left between them. Germline V gives CDR1 LNHDA, CDR2 SQIVND (reference sequence). Worth noting for this clone: What it recognizes is unknown.

Sequenced by immunoSEQ multiplex PCR; TCRdb stores in-frame clones only, minus some. There are about 130,000 clones in the sample; around nine tenths occur only once, and 1.2% to 1.5% lies in the top ten. The sample comprised PBMCs. The source is a man aged 25 to 40 in good health and CMV-seronegative. V is TRBV19 and J is TRBJ1-2, with D hard to call. CDR3 nucleotides: TGTGCCAGTAGTATTTCCGGTCCGGGAGGTGGCTACACCTTC. Residues: CASSISGPGGGYTF.